The 27 T cell receptor beta chains below were found in one sample sequenced in a study of blood T cell repertoires in COVID-19. The protocol was immunoSEQ multiplex PCR, while the TCRdb copy is restricted to in-frame clones and leaves out a portion. The sample includes around 160,000 clones, roughly 82% of them seen just once. Sequenced material: PBMCs or T cells enriched from blood (not recorded which). These TCRs come from a man aged 50 to 59 who had recovered from COVID-19.

The chain joins TRBV19 to TRBJ2-3; perhaps TRBD1 as D (6 bases). CDR3 length: 12 residues. V was shortened by 6 bases and J by 5 bases, with 9 bases between the two germline ends. The germline gives CDR1 LNHDA, CDR2 SQIVND (reference sequence). The CDR3 here is CASSGTLDTQYF. CDR3 nucleotides: TGTGCCAGTAGCGGGACACTAGATACGCAGTATTTT.

The CDR3 loop is CSVEPGPNYGYTF. The DNA for the CDR3 is TGCAGCGTTGAGCCGGGTCCTAACTATGGCTACACCTTC. The chain joins TRBV29-1 to TRBJ1-2; no firm D call. Trimming pared 3 bases from V and 0 bases from J, leaving 8 bases between. Germline CDR1 reads SQVTM; CDR2 reads ANQGSEA. The CDR3 has 13 amino acids.

This chain joins TRBV27 and TRBJ2-3, with TRBD2 as a possible D gene (5 bases). V gave up 2 bases and J gave up 2 bases, with 8 bases separating them. The length of the CDR3 is 14 residues. Germline loops: CDR1 MNHEY, CDR2 SMNVEV (reference sequence). The CDR3 coding sequence is TGTGCCAGCAGTTTAGGAGGAGCCACAGATACGCAGTATTTT. It is translated as CASSLGGATDTQYF.

The gene calls are TRBV28 and TRBJ1-2, with a possible D match to TRBD1 (5 bases). CDR3 length: 12 residues. In germline, CDR1 is MDHEN, CDR2 SYDVKM. V lost 5 bases and J lost 3, with 7 bases in between. CDR3 protein: CASSQGDYGYTF. The CDR3 DNA sequence: TGTGCCAGCAGTCAGGGTGACTATGGCTACACCTTC.

This clone was detected once. The rearrangement links TRBV5-6 to TRBJ2-5; tentative D call: TRBD1 (8 bases). This CDR3 spans 14 amino acids. V gave up 2 bases and J gave up 4 bases, with 12 bases separating them. CDR1 SGHDT and CDR2 YYEEEE come from the germline V gene. CDR3 protein: CASSLYRGGETQYF. CDR3 sequence (DNA): TGTGCCAGCAGCTTATACAGGGGGGGAGAGACCCAGTACTTC.

The chain links TRBV15 to TRBJ2-7, with D perhaps matching TRBD2 (6 bases). This CDR3 has 14 amino acids. The germline CDR1 and CDR2 sequences are LNHNV and YYDKDF (reference sequence). V was cut by 1 base and J by 1 base, with 8 bases left in between. The CDR3 DNA follows: TGTGCCACCAGCAGAGGCCGGGGGTCCTACGAGCAGTACTTC. Translating it yields CATSRGRGSYEQYF.

This chain links TRBV28 with TRBJ1-2, with 7 bases lining up with TRBD1. The J segment lost 3 bases and the V segment lost 5 bases, leaving 6 bases of the junction unmatched. Per the germline V gene, CDR1 is MDHEN and CDR2 is SYDVKM. CDR3 length: 14 residues. The CDR3 region has the DNA TGTGCCAGCAGTCAGCCGGACAGGTACTATGGCTACACCTTC. Protein product: CASSQPDRYYGYTF.

The chain joins TRBV25-1 to TRBJ2-2; 10 positions match TRBD1. Per the germline V gene, CDR1 is MGHDK and CDR2 is SYGVNS. The V segment lost 1 base and the J segment 5 bases; nucleotides outside the gene matches: 7. This CDR3 region has 17 residues. The CDR3 DNA reads TGTGCCAGCAGTGAATTGGACAGGGGGGAAAAAACCGGGGAGCTGTTTTTT. It specifies CASSELDRGEKTGELFF.

This clone was recorded once. The V call is TRBV5-5, the J call TRBJ2-1; maybe TRBD2 (6 bases). Trimming removed 4 bases at V and 0 bases at J, with 11 bases between. Germline V CDR1 and CDR2: SGHKS, YYEKEE (reference sequence). The CDR3 covers 15 residues. CDR3 loop: CASSRDFYSYNEQFF. The CDR3, as DNA: TGTGCCAGCAGCAGGGACTTCTACTCCTACAATGAGCAGTTCTTC.

V usage is TRBV27 and J usage is TRBJ1-6, with D hard to call. The length of the CDR3 is 14 residues. Germline V gene data show CDR1 as MNHEY and CDR2 as SMNVEV (reference sequence). V dropped 5 bases and J dropped 2 bases, with 7 bases sitting between them. In DNA, the CDR3 is TGTGCCAGCAGTCCTAACCCCTATAATTCACCCCTCCACTTT. Protein product: CASSPNPYNSPLHF.

The genes are TRBV5-1 and TRBJ2-5, with TRBD1 matching over 8 bases. The CDR3 length is 15 residues. Trimming removed 2 bases from V and 2 bases from J; junction bases left unmatched: 5. Looked up from germline, CDR1 is SGHRS and CDR2 is YFSETQ. CDR3: CASSFRTGTQETQYF. The CDR3 coding sequence is TGCGCCAGCAGCTTCAGGACAGGGACTCAAGAGACCCAGTACTTC.

As concerns this clone: Other DNA sequences in this sample translate to the same CDR3. The V call is TRBV28, the J call TRBJ2-7; the match to TRBD2 covers 7 bases. This CDR3 has 13 residues. After removal of 5 bases from V and 2 bases from J, the junction contained 3 bases not matched to a gene. The germline V gene encodes CDR1 MDHEN and CDR2 SYDVKM. The CDR3 protein is CASSRAGTYEQYF. The CDR3, as DNA: TGTGCCAGCAGTCGAGCGGGAACCTACGAGCAGTACTTC.

This clone was seen repeatedly, ten times or more. CDR3 nucleotides: TGTGCCACCAGTGACAGTAGAGGATTTGCTAATGAAAAACTGTTTTTT. This codes for CATSDSRGFANEKLFF. This chain uses TRBV24-1 with TRBJ1-4; D gene ambiguous. The CDR3 consists of 16 residues. Trimming left V 4 bases short and J 3 bases short, with 14 bases between. The germline V gene has CDR1 KGHDR and CDR2 SFDVKD.

The rearrangement joins TRBV5-1 to TRBJ1-6; 11 bases line up with TRBD1. The germline V gene encodes CDR1 SGHRS and CDR2 YFSETQ. The junction had 6 bases not matched to a gene; V was cut back by 4 bases and J by 9 bases. The CDR3 is 15 amino acids. The CDR3 region is CASSQGQGAGSPLHF. CDR3 DNA: TGCGCCAGCAGCCAAGGACAGGGGGCAGGTTCACCCCTCCACTTT.

The V and J genes are TRBV19 and TRBJ1-2; TRBD1 matches 8 bases. The germline CDR1 and CDR2 sequences are LNHDA and SQIVND (reference sequence). The CDR3 is 13 residues long. Unmatched junction bases numbered 4, after V lost 6 bases and J lost 4 bases. The CDR3 DNA reads as TGTGCCAGTAGCACCCAGGGGGCCTATGGCTACACCTTC. It specifies CASSTQGAYGYTF.

The chain carries TRBV7-3 and TRBJ2-1, with D perhaps matching TRBD2 (7 bases). Trimming left V 2 bases short and J 3 bases short, with 14 bases between. This CDR3 is 16 amino acids long. Germline V gene data show CDR1 as SGHTA and CDR2 as FQGTGA. The DNA of the CDR3 is TGTGCCAGCAGCTTAGTGAGGCGGGGGCTCTACAATGAGCAGTTCTTC. Its protein is CASSLVRRGLYNEQFF.

The genes are TRBV16 and TRBJ2-7, with 8 bases fitting TRBD1. Germline CDR1 is KGHSY and CDR2 is FQNENV. CDR3 size: 16 residues. With V trimmed by 3 bases and J by 3 bases, 10 bases remained unmatched. The CDR3 loop is CASSHGIQGALYEQYF. The CDR3 DNA sequence: TGTGCCAGCAGCCACGGAATTCAGGGGGCTCTCTACGAGCAGTACTTC. Together with reference TRBV16 and TRBJ2-7, the CDR3 gives the full variable domain: GEEVAQTPKHLVRGEGQKAKLYCAPIKGHSYVFWYQQVLKNEFKFLISFQNENVFDETGMPKERFSAKCLPNSPCSLEIQATKLEDSAVYFCASSHGIQGALYEQYFGPGTRLTVT.

The genes are TRBV29-1 and TRBJ2-2, with no clear D. CDR3 size: 13 residues. Looked up from germline, CDR1 is SQVTM and CDR2 is ANQGSEA. V shed 6 bases and J shed 4 bases, with 12 bases lying between them. The CDR3 DNA sequence: TGCAGCGTGTCTACCGGAGCCACCGGGGAGCTGTTTTTT. Amino acid sequence: CSVSTGATGELFF.

The rearrangement joins TRBV27 to TRBJ2-7, with TRBD1 matching 8 bases. With V trimmed by 0 bases and J by 1 base, 8 bases remained unmatched. CDR1 and CDR2 from the germline V gene are MNHEY and SMNVEV (reference sequence). The CDR3 runs 17 residues. CDR3 region: CASSLSFFQGASYEQYF. CDR3 DNA: TGTGCCAGCAGTTTATCGTTTTTCCAGGGGGCGTCCTACGAGCAGTACTTC.

This chain connects TRBV29-1 to TRBJ1-5; no reliable D call. CDR3 length: 11 residues. The germline CDR1 and CDR2 sequences are SQVTM and ANQGSEA. The V end was cut by 0 bases, the J end by 6 bases, with 3 bases between. CDR3: CSVEERQPQHF. The CDR3 DNA reads as TGCAGCGTTGAAGAGCGTCAGCCCCAGCATTTT.

This chain connects TRBV7-9 to TRBJ1-5, with 7 nucleotides matching TRBD1. This CDR3 has 13 residues. Germline CDR1 SEHNR, CDR2 FQNEAQ (reference sequence). V was clipped by 5 bases and J by 5 bases; unmatched bases: 3. As DNA, the CDR3 is TGTGCCAGCAGCCGACAGGGCCATCAGCCCCAGCATTTT. Amino acid sequence: CASSRQGHQPQHF.

This clone showed up just a few times. The V call is TRBV7-9, the J call TRBJ1-5; TRBD1 might be the D (6 bases). V was trimmed by 1 base and J by 6 bases, leaving 7 bases between them. The CDR3 covers 13 residues. Germline lookup yields CDR1 SEHNR and CDR2 FQNEAQ (reference sequence). In DNA, the CDR3 is TGTGCCAGCAGCTTAGAAGGGGGTCAGCCCCAGCATTTT. It translates to CASSLEGGQPQHF.

The chain recombines TRBV6-4 with TRBJ2-3; D is possibly TRBD1 (6 bases). Germline CDR1 is MRHNA and CDR2 is SNTAGT. V lost 0 bases, J lost 8 bases, and 9 bases lay in between. The CDR3 loop spans 13 amino acids. CDR3 sequence: CASSDSRGATQYF. Here the CDR3 DNA reads TGTGCCAGCAGTGACTCCAGGGGAGCTACGCAGTATTTT.

The chain links TRBV18 to TRBJ2-3, with D possibly matching TRBD2 (7 bases). CDR1 is KGHSH and CDR2 is LQKENI in the germline V gene. V lost 3 bases and J 4 bases, leaving 17 bases between the germline ends. The CDR3 spans 16 residues. The CDR3 nucleotides read TGTGCCAGCTCACCCCGGGACCCGGGGGGCCCAGATACGCAGTATTTT. Translation gives CASSPRDPGGPDTQYF.

V is TRBV3-1 (or the pseudogene TRBV3-2) and J is TRBJ2-1; 7 bases line up with TRBD2. Germline CDR1 is LGHDT and CDR2 is YNNKEL (reference sequence). The trim removed 4 bases at V and 0 bases at J, leaving 3 bases unmatched. CDR3 length: 15 amino acids. CDR3 sequence reads: CASSLSSGSYNEQFF. CDR3 coding DNA: TGTGCCAGCAGCCTGTCTAGCGGCTCCTACAATGAGCAGTTCTTC.

The V gene is TRBV7-2, the J gene TRBJ1-4; possible D gene TRBD1, 6 bases. This CDR3 spans 15 amino acids. Trimming took 1 base from V and 5 from J, leaving 11 bases between them. Germline CDR1 SGHTA, CDR2 FQGNSA. CDR3 nucleotide sequence: TGTGCCAGCAGCTTAGGAGGGGGGGGGAATGAAAAACTGTTTTTT. This encodes CASSLGGGGNEKLFF.

The chain couples TRBV6-5 to TRBJ2-1; the match to TRBD1 covers 8 bases. The CDR3 is 15 amino acids. CDR1 MNHEY and CDR2 SVGAGI come from the germline V gene. Trimming at V came to 0 bases and at J to 5 bases, leaving 3 bases not matched to a gene. The CDR3: CASSYSRQGHNEQFF. The CDR3 bases are TGTGCCAGCAGTTACTCAAGACAGGGGCACAATGAGCAGTTCTTC.